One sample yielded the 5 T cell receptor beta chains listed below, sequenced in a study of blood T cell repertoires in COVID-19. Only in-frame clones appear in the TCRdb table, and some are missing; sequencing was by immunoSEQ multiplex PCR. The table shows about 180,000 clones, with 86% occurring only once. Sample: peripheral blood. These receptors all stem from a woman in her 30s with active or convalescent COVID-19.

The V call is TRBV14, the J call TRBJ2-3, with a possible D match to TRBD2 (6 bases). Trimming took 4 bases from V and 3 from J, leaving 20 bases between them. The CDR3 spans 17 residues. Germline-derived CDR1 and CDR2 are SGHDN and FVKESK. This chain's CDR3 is CASSPRLGVRGTDTQYF. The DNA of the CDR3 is TGTGCCAGCAGCCCCAGACTAGGAGTTCGGGGGACAGATACGCAGTATTTT.

CDR3 sequence: CASSLGSGHTYNEQFF. The CDR3, as DNA: TGCGCCAGCAGCTTGGGTAGCGGCCATACCTACAATGAGCAGTTCTTC. V gene TRBV5-1 combines with J gene TRBJ2-1; perhaps TRBD2 as D (6 bases). V shed 0 bases and J shed 2 bases, with 12 bases lying between them. The CDR3 consists of 16 residues. Germline CDR1 and CDR2: SGHRS and YFSETQ.

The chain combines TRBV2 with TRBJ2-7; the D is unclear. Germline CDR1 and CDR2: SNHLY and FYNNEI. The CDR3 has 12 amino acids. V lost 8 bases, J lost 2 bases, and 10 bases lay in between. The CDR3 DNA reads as TGTGCCAGCCTGGCGGCCGCCTACGAGCAGTACTTC. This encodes CASLAAAYEQYF.

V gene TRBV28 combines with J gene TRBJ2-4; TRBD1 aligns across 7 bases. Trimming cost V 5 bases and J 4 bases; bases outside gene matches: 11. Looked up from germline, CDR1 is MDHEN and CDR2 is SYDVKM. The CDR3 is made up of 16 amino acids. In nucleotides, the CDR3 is TGTGCCAGCAGTGCTAAAACCCGACAGGGTAAAAACATTCAGTACTTC. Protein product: CASSAKTRQGKNIQYF.

The CDR3 region has the DNA TGCGCCAGCACCTCTTTAGCGGGAAGCACAGATACGCAGTATTTT. Translated: CASTSLAGSTDTQYF. The rearrangement joins TRBV10-2 to TRBJ2-3, with 8 bases aligning to TRBD2. Germline trimming cut 7 bases from V and 0 bases from J; bases unmatched to any gene: 6. This CDR3 is built from 15 residues. The V gene's germline CDR1 is WSHSY and CDR2 SAAADI.